One and the same sample provided the 5 T cell receptor beta chains below, sequenced in a study of cytomegalovirus exposure and HLA in healthy donors. In the PCR, 60 Vbeta and 13 Jbeta primers were used. Sequencing was performed with immunoSEQ multiplex PCR; in TCRdb, only in-frame clones are kept and a portion is missing. The table has around 150,000 clones, around 80% seen once. Sequenced: PBMCs. The receptors here all came from a man aged 30-40 years in good health and CMV-seronegative.

This chain links TRBV27 with TRBJ2-7; maybe TRBD1 (5 bases). This CDR3 is built from 16 residues. V was shortened by 4 bases and J by 1 base, with 17 bases between the two germline ends. Germline assignment: CDR1 MNHEY and CDR2 SMNVEV (reference sequence). This CDR3 is CASSSPASTASYEQYF. CDR3 bases: TGTGCCAGCAGTTCTCCGGCCTCGACAGCTTCCTACGAGCAGTACTTC.

This clone was counted a few times. V is TRBV6-1 and J is TRBJ1-5; no clear D. Trimming took 11 bases from V and 2 from J, leaving 10 bases between them. Germline V gene sequence: CDR1 MNHNS, CDR2 SASEGT. The CDR3 sequence is 12 residues long. The CDR3: CAYGPGNQPQHF. In DNA, the CDR3 is TGTGCCTATGGGCCGGGCAATCAGCCCCAGCATTTT.

The genes are TRBV20-1 and TRBJ2-5; D may be TRBD2 (6 bases). The germline V gene encodes CDR1 DFQATT and CDR2 SNEGSKA (reference sequence). This CDR3 spans 11 amino acids. V lost 3 bases and J lost 9, with 11 bases in between. CDR3 sequence (DNA): TGCAGTGCTAGCTTGGGGGAGGCCCAGTACTTC. Encoded protein: CSASLGEAQYF.

The V gene is TRBV4-3, the J gene TRBJ2-3; 9 nucleotides agree with TRBD1. Trimming took 4 bases from V and 3 from J; bases not matched to a gene: 8. In germline, CDR1 is LGHNA, CDR2 YSLEER. The CDR3 has 16 residues. CDR3 DNA sequence: TGCGCCAGCAGCCGTGGGACAGGGAGTGGGACAGATACGCAGTATTTT. It yields the protein CASSRGTGSGTDTQYF.

V usage is TRBV5-1 and J usage is TRBJ1-4; TRBD1 agrees at 10 bases. V lost 9 bases and J lost 10; bases outside the gene matches: 12. Germline CDR1 is SGHRS and CDR2 is YFSETQ. This CDR3 is 14 amino acids long. CDR3 protein: CATARDRGGGKLFF. For the CDR3, the DNA is TGCGCCACGGCCCGGGACAGGGGAGGTGGAAAACTGTTTTTT.